Below are 14 T cell receptor beta chains sequenced from a single sample in a study of Graves' ophthalmopathy and Graves' hyperthyroidism. Amplified material comprised TCR beta CDR3 regions derived from RNA transcripts. The authors performed first-round RT-PCR with HTBI primers and then a second-round multiplex PCR. Each CDR3 protein gets one entry after TCRdb re-called the multiplex PCR reads with MiXCR. The table shows hundreds of thousands of distinct CDR3 sequences, with approximately 22% occurring only once. Sequencing was carried out using peripheral blood. The receptor source for this set is a woman under 30 with stable Graves' hyperthyroidism. Some clones in this sample may be carry-over from other donors' samples.

The chain carries TRBV6-7 and TRBJ1-2; TRBD1 is a possible D gene (5 bases). TRBV6-7 is annotated as an ORF whose role is uncertain. CDR3 length equals 15 residues. The ends were cut back, 1 base at V and 6 bases at J, with 15 bases in the middle. The CDR3 sequence: CASSYYSGTVDGYTF. In nucleotides, the CDR3 is TGTGCCAGCAGTTACTACTCCGGGACGGTGGATGGCTACACCTTC.

This clonotype occurred many times. The V gene is TRBV6-4, the J gene TRBJ1-2; 12 bases match TRBD1. This CDR3 is 17 amino acids long. CDR1 and CDR2 (germline): MRHNA, SNTAGT. V lost 5 bases and J lost 4; bases outside the gene matches: 11. The CDR3 nucleotides are TGTGCCAGCAGTCGACGGGACAGGGGGCGAATTAGCTATGGCTACACCTTC. It codes for CASSRRDRGRISYGYTF.

This chain joins TRBV6-1 and TRBJ2-7, with 11 bases fitting TRBD1. This CDR3 comprises 14 residues. V dropped 7 bases and J dropped 6; count of bases not matched to a gene: 8. Looked up from germline, CDR1 is MNHNS and CDR2 is SASEGT. CDR3 DNA: TGTGCCAGCAATCAGGACAGGGGGCGTCGCGAGCAGTACTTC. Its protein product is CASNQDRGRREQYF.

Ten or more counts support this clonotype. DNA for the CDR3: TGCAGCGTAAACACTGAAGCTTTCTTT. This codes for CSVNTEAFF. The chain employs TRBV29-1 and TRBJ1-1; D remains ambiguous. With 6 bases removed from V and 2 bases from J, the gap between germline ends came to 1 base. The V gene's germline CDR1 is SQVTM and CDR2 ANQGSEA. The CDR3 is made up of 9 amino acids.

This clonotype was seen repeatedly, ten times or more. The gene calls are TRBV20-1 and TRBJ2-7; TRBD1 aligns across 8 bases. The CDR3 spans 12 residues. CDR1 DFQATT and CDR2 SNEGSKA come from the germline V gene (reference sequence). Unmatched junction bases numbered 1, after V lost 4 bases and J lost 2 bases. The CDR3 protein is CSAKQGAYEQYF. CDR3 nucleotide sequence: TGCAGTGCTAAACAGGGGGCCTACGAGCAGTACTTC.

This clonotype was observed many times. The V and J genes are TRBV3-1 and TRBJ1-1, with unresolved D. Germline assignment: CDR1 LGHDT and CDR2 YNNKEL (reference sequence). The CDR3 is made up of 16 amino acids. Trimming left V 4 bases short and J 1 base short, with 16 bases between. The CDR3 DNA is TGTGCCAGCAGCCCTATACAGAATTCGCCGAACACTGAAGCTTTCTTT. This codes for CASSPIQNSPNTEAFF.

The rearrangement uses TRBV6-2 or TRBV6-3 and TRBJ2-2; unclear D gene. V was shortened by 2 bases and J by 4 bases, with 8 bases between the two germline ends. This CDR3 region has 14 residues. Per germline, CDR1 MNHEY and CDR2 SVGEGT. The CDR3 spells CASSYRVSTGELFF. CDR3 coding DNA: TGTGCCAGCAGTTACAGGGTGAGCACCGGGGAGCTGTTTTTT.

Ten or more counts support this clonotype. J is TRBJ1-2 and V is TRBV18, with TRBD1 matching over 8 bases. Unmatched junction bases numbered 9, after V lost 0 bases and J lost 6 bases. The CDR3 length is 16 residues. The V gene's germline CDR1 is KGHSH and CDR2 LQKENI. The CDR3 nucleotides are TGTGCCAGCTCACCACCCATCGGACAGGGACCCCATGGCTACACCTTC. This sequence encodes CASSPPIGQGPHGYTF.

This clonotype has at least ten counts. The rearrangement joins TRBV28 to TRBJ2-7, with 7 bases lining up with TRBD2. The germline V gene encodes CDR1 MDHEN and CDR2 SYDVKM. J was trimmed by 0 bases and V by 3 bases; bases with no gene match: 5. The CDR3 extends over 15 amino acids. The CDR3 sequence is CASSLGGAVSYEQYF. Written as DNA, the CDR3 is TGTGCCAGCAGTTTGGGAGGGGCGGTCTCCTACGAGCAGTACTTC.

This clonotype occurred many times. The J gene is TRBJ1-2, the V gene TRBV7-9; the D gene is possibly TRBD1 (5 bases). Trimming shortened V by 5 bases and J by 4 bases, and 17 bases separated the two germline ends. This CDR3 region has 15 residues. Germline V gene lookup returns CDR1 SEHNR and CDR2 FQNEAQ (reference sequence). The CDR3 DNA sequence: TGTGCCAGCAGCCGACGGGGGGACCGACTCTATGGCTACACCTTC. Encoded protein: CASSRRGDRLYGYTF.

This clonotype has only one observation. The CDR3 reads CASSLVGFMNTEAFF. CDR3 DNA sequence: TGTGCCAGCAGCTTAGTCGGGTTCATGAACACTGAAGCTTTCTTT. The chain links TRBV7-2 to TRBJ1-1; D is uncertain. The germline V gene encodes CDR1 SGHTA and CDR2 FQGNSA. V gave up 1 base and J gave up 0 bases, with 9 bases separating them. The CDR3 contains 15 residues. The whole variable domain, remainder taken from reference TRBV7-2 and TRBJ1-1, is GAGVSQSPSNKVTEKGKDVELRCDPISGHTALYWYRQSLGQGLEFLIYFQGNSAPDKSGLPSDRFSAERTGGSVSTLTIQRTQQEDSAVYLCASSLVGFMNTEAFFGQGTRLTVV.

This clonotype was seen repeatedly, ten times or more. The chain joins TRBV4-1 to TRBJ2-7; the match to TRBD2 covers 7 bases. The ends lost 0 bases at V and 0 bases at J; junction bases unmatched: 5. Germline-derived CDR1 and CDR2 are MGHRA and YSYEKL. The CDR3 spans 16 residues. The CDR3 spells CASSQDYPGGSYEQYF. The CDR3, as DNA: TGCGCCAGCAGCCAAGATTATCCGGGGGGCTCCTACGAGCAGTACTTC.

The chain is built from TRBV19 and TRBJ1-1; D possibly corresponds to TRBD1 (5 bases). Trimming removed 4 bases from V and 3 bases from J, with 15 bases in between. Per germline, CDR1 LNHDA and CDR2 SQIVND (reference sequence). There are 15 residues in the CDR3. CDR3 DNA sequence: TGTGCCAGTAGTACCCACGAGGGGATTCACACTGAAGCTTTCTTT. Amino acid sequence: CASSTHEGIHTEAFF.

This clonotype has a count of ten or more. The rearrangement uses TRBV5-1 and TRBJ1-1; D is possibly TRBD1 (5 bases). The V gene lost 4 bases and the J gene lost 0 bases, with 13 bases spanning the gap. CDR3 size: 15 residues. The germline gives CDR1 SGHRS, CDR2 YFSETQ. The CDR3: CASSRRRGVNTEAFF. CDR3 DNA sequence: TGCGCCAGCAGCCGGAGGAGGGGAGTGAACACTGAAGCTTTCTTT.